The 23 T cell receptor beta chains below all came from one sample that was sequenced in a study of T-cell reconstitution after alpha-beta-depleted transplantation in children. Unique molecular identifiers were incorporated during preparation of the TCRbeta library. TCRdb ran MiXCR on the PCR reads and lists one entry per CDR3 protein. The profile shows 130,000 to 150,000 distinct CDR3 sequences, 8% to 10% of them singletons. The sample here was PBMCs, mostly from graft donor cells, taken 180 days after TCRalphabeta/CD19-depleted stem cell transplant. The source of these receptors is a female patient aged 2-10 years who had a stem cell transplant for congenital amegakaryocytic thrombocytopenia, so the T cells may come from the graft donor.

This clonotype came up many times. The gene calls are TRBV20-1 and TRBJ2-3; TRBD2 aligns across 9 bases. The CDR3 runs 14 residues. The V gene's germline CDR1 is DFQATT and CDR2 SNEGSKA (reference sequence). V shed 5 bases and J 4 bases; nucleotides not matched to a gene: 7. CDR3 bases: TGCAGTGCTTCATCAGCGGGAGGTGCAGATACGCAGTATTTT. This translates into CSASSAGGADTQYF.

This clonotype has ten or more counts. The chain uses TRBV5-1 and TRBJ1-1; 9 bases match TRBD1. In germline, CDR1 is SGHRS, CDR2 YFSETQ. The ends lost 6 bases at V and 6 bases at J; junction bases unmatched: 12. The CDR3 consists of 15 residues. The CDR3 nucleotides are TGCGCCAGCACAACAGGGGGCCTCGGGCGCGCTGAAGCTTTCTTT. Its protein is CASTTGGLGRAEAFF.

The chain's CDR3 is CSAVGTTKNIQYF. CDR3 sequence (DNA): TGCAGTGCCGTCGGGACAACCAAAAACATTCAGTACTTC. The chain has TRBV20-1 and TRBJ2-4; a possible D gene is TRBD1 (6 bases). Germline V gene lookup returns CDR1 DFQATT and CDR2 SNEGSKA (reference sequence). This CDR3 spans 13 amino acids. Trimming removed 6 bases at V and 2 bases at J, with 11 bases between.

The rearrangement joins TRBV14 to TRBJ2-1; 7 bases align to TRBD2. The trim removed 1 base at V and 16 bases at J, leaving 10 bases unmatched. Per the germline V gene, CDR1 is SGHDN and CDR2 is FVKESK. The CDR3 totals 13 residues. CDR3: CASSQVYRGVPFF. The CDR3 coding sequence is TGTGCCAGCAGCCAAGTGTATCGGGGGGTCCCCTTCTTC.

This clonotype has a count of ten or more. This chain links TRBV6-4 with TRBJ2-1; 10 nucleotides align to TRBD2. Germline CDR1 is MRHNA and CDR2 is SNTAGT. Trimming at V came to 4 bases and at J to 10 bases, leaving 13 bases not matched to a gene. The CDR3 contains 16 residues. Here the CDR3 reads CASSVGLAGEGWEQFF. In DNA form, the CDR3 reads TGTGCCAGCAGTGTGGGGCTAGCGGGAGAAGGATGGGAGCAGTTCTTC.

The chain combines TRBV20-1 with TRBJ2-1; 8 nucleotides agree with TRBD2. The germline CDR1 and CDR2 sequences are DFQATT and SNEGSKA (reference sequence). The V gene end was trimmed by 0 bases and the J gene end by 8 bases; junction bases not matched to a gene: 9. This CDR3 contains 15 residues. CDR3 amino acids: CSARDLAGGFDEQFF. The CDR3 bases are TGCAGTGCTAGAGATCTTGCGGGGGGTTTTGATGAGCAGTTCTTC.

This clonotype was counted only a few times. This chain joins TRBV5-6 and TRBJ2-3; possible D gene TRBD2, 6 bases. The CDR3 totals 15 residues. Germline CDR1 reads SGHDT; CDR2 reads YYEEEE. V was clipped by 3 bases and J by 4 bases, with 15 bases between them. In nucleotides, the CDR3 is TGTGCCAGCAGCTCAAGGGAGGTTTGGGCAGATACGCAGTATTTT. This encodes CASSSREVWADTQYF.

About this clonotype itself: Compared with germline, one end of the junction differs, possibly owing to a read error. The CDR3 loop reads CASTPKLAGTGGEQFF. Here the CDR3 DNA reads TGTGCCAGCACACCGAAGCTAGCGGGGACAGGCGGTGAGCAGTTCTTC. The chain is built from TRBV18 and TRBJ2-1; tentatively, D is TRBD2 (9 bases). The CDR3 extends over 16 amino acids. Germline V gives CDR1 KGHSH, CDR2 LQKENI.

This chain joins TRBV5-4 and TRBJ2-3; TRBD2 agrees at 7 bases. V was clipped by 5 bases and J by 1 base; unmatched bases: 10. Germline CDR1 and CDR2: SGHNT and YYREEE (reference sequence). The CDR3 sequence is 16 residues long. In nucleotides, the CDR3 is TGTGCCAGCAGTTCTCCGGGGGGTTCTCGCACAGATACGCAGTATTTT. It encodes CASSSPGGSRTDTQYF.

In this sample, this clonotype turned up many times. The chain employs TRBV10-3 and TRBJ2-3, with 9 nucleotides matching TRBD2. Unmatched junction bases numbered 10, after V lost 6 bases and J lost 6 bases. The CDR3 consists of 15 residues. Germline-derived CDR1 and CDR2 are ENHRY and SYGVKD. The CDR3, as DNA: TGTGCCATCAGGCCGGGACTAGCCGGCTTGGATACGCAGTATTTT. Protein: CAIRPGLAGLDTQYF.

The chain links TRBV24-1 to TRBJ2-1; the D gene is possibly TRBD2 (5 bases). The V gene's germline CDR1 is KGHDR and CDR2 SFDVKD. Trimming took 6 bases from V and 7 from J, leaving 6 bases between them. The CDR3 is 11 residues long. The CDR3 protein is CATSSGNEQFF. In DNA, the CDR3 is TGTGCCACCAGTTCGGGGAATGAGCAGTTCTTC.

Concerning this clonotype: A much larger clone differs by one base, so this may be a read error. This chain connects TRBV7-3 to TRBJ2-2; the D is unclear. In germline, CDR1 is SGHTA, CDR2 FQGTGA. The CDR3 is 15 residues long. The CDR3: CVSSLTRALTGELFF. DNA for the CDR3: TGTGTCAGCAGCTTAACCCGGGCTCTCACCGGGGAGCTGTTTTTT.

The chain has TRBV20-1 and TRBJ1-2; D may be TRBD1 (5 bases). Trimming removed 4 bases from V and 2 bases from J, with 8 bases in between. The length of the CDR3 is 12 residues. Germline lookup yields CDR1 DFQATT and CDR2 SNEGSKA (reference sequence). CDR3 in DNA: TGCAGTGCTACGACAGAAAACTATGGCTACACCTTC. Translating gives CSATTENYGYTF.

A remark on this clonotype: Possible read error: a much larger clone is one base away. The chain recombines TRBV6-1 with TRBJ2-1, with 10 bases lining up with TRBD1. Trimming cost V 6 bases and J 5 bases; bases outside gene matches: 4. CDR1 is MNHNS, CDR2 SASEGT, per germline. The CDR3 length is 14 residues. The CDR3 DNA reads as TGTGCCAGCAGGCCCGGGACAGGGGACAATGAGCAGTTCTTC. This codes for CASRPGTGDNEQFF.

This clonotype was seen a handful of times. The chain employs TRBV20-1 and TRBJ2-5, with D tentatively TRBD1 (6 bases). The germline CDR1 and CDR2 sequences are DFQATT and SNEGSKA (reference sequence). Trimming pared 6 bases from V and 1 base from J, leaving 24 bases between. CDR3 length: 17 residues. The CDR3 bases are TGCAGTGCCAGACCCACTAGGGGGAGTTGGGGCCAAGAGACCCAGTACTTC. Translation: CSARPTRGSWGQETQYF.

This clonotype showed up many times. V and J are TRBV6-1 and TRBJ1-3, with TRBD1 as a possible D gene (6 bases). There are 14 residues in the CDR3. V was clipped by 7 bases and J by 2 bases, with 12 bases between them. Germline CDR1 is MNHNS and CDR2 is SASEGT. CDR3 nucleotides: TGTGCCAGCAAGTATGGGACAACTGGAAACACCATATATTTT. This encodes CASKYGTTGNTIYF.

In this sample, this clonotype turned up many times. This chain joins TRBV15 and TRBJ2-7; TRBD2 matches at 11 bases. This CDR3 is built from 15 residues. Losses at the gene ends were 0 bases for V and 4 bases for J; bases not matched to a gene: 2. Germline loops: CDR1 LNHNV, CDR2 YYDKDF (reference sequence). The CDR3: CATSRELAGVYEQYF. The CDR3 region has the DNA TGTGCCACCAGCAGAGAACTAGCGGGAGTTTACGAGCAGTACTTC.

This clonotype is termed medium-sized. This rearrangement joins TRBV20-1 to TRBJ2-2, with 12 bases aligning to TRBD1. V trimming: 4 bases; J trimming: 3 bases; junction bases outside the gene matches: 3. The germline V gene encodes CDR1 DFQATT and CDR2 SNEGSKA (reference sequence). The CDR3 is made up of 15 amino acids. CDR3 in amino acids: CSATGQGADTGELFF. CDR3 coding DNA: TGCAGTGCTACGGGACAGGGGGCGGACACCGGGGAGCTGTTTTTT.

The table lists this clonotype with a few counts. This sequence joins TRBV5-4 and TRBJ2-7; 10 nucleotides align to TRBD2. V was pared by 4 bases and J by 5 bases, with 12 bases of the junction left unmatched. Germline CDR1 reads SGHNT; CDR2 reads YYREEE (reference sequence). CDR3 size: 16 residues. CDR3 nucleotide sequence: TGTGCCAGCAGCGCCCTTCCGGGACTAGCGTGGGACGAGCAGTACTTC. It codes for CASSALPGLAWDEQYF.

This clonotype was counted only a few times. Its ends do not fully match the called genes, so a read error is possible. The rearrangement uses TRBV20-1 and TRBJ2-1; 9 bases line up with TRBD2. Germline loops: CDR1 DFQATT, CDR2 SNEGSKA (reference sequence). The CDR3 extends over 17 amino acids. CDR3 sequence reads: CCASLPKRTSEYNEQFF. The DNA for the CDR3 is TGCTGTGCTAGTCTCCCCAAACGGACTAGCGAATACAATGAGCAGTTCTTC.

This clonotype was counted many times. The rearrangement joins TRBV20-1 to TRBJ2-1; no definite D call. V lost 0 bases to trimming and J lost 4 bases, with 10 bases between them. This CDR3 has 14 residues. Germline CDR1 and CDR2: DFQATT and SNEGSKA (reference sequence). In DNA, the CDR3 is TGCAGTGCTAGAGATTCCCTCTGGTACAATGAGCAGTTCTTC. Its protein product is CSARDSLWYNEQFF.

V gene TRBV28 combines with J gene TRBJ2-6; D might be TRBD1 (5 bases). The V end lost 5 bases, the J end lost 0 bases, and 20 bases lay between the germline ends. Per the germline V gene, CDR1 is MDHEN and CDR2 is SYDVKM. This CDR3 contains 19 residues. CDR3 sequence: CASSPQGWDILSGANVLTF. The CDR3 DNA is TGTGCCAGCAGTCCTCAGGGTTGGGATATACTCTCTGGGGCCAACGTCCTGACTTTC.

Many counts were recorded for this clonotype. This chain joins TRBV10-3 and TRBJ2-3; the match to TRBD2 covers 7 bases. The CDR3 is made up of 16 amino acids. Germline CDR1 is ENHRY and CDR2 is SYGVKD. Trimming cost V 2 bases and J 6 bases; bases outside gene matches: 11. In nucleotides, the CDR3 is TGTGCCATCAGTGAGAGCGGCGGGAGAGTAATGGATACGCAGTATTTT. Its protein product is CAISESGGRVMDTQYF.